This entry is about one TCR beta chain. Its specificity is not known. This specimen comes from a study of cytomegalovirus exposure and HLA in healthy donors. Study-wide context: An early data release held 80 million or so unique TCRs from HLA-typed donors. Notes on the study in general: In a later analysis, TCR association rates varied by HLA locus: DRB1 most, HLA-C fewest. Earlier analysis looked at TCR beta V segments, and most were productive about 87% or about 30% of the time.

With 4 bases removed from V and 3 bases from J, the gap between germline ends came to 18 bases. CDR1 and CDR2 from the germline V gene are MDHEN and SYDVKM. CDR3 size: 16 residues. Each donor was nominally healthy when sampled (though unrecorded immune exposures were likely). Vbeta (60) and Jbeta (13) primers were used in the PCR. Sequencing was performed with immunoSEQ multiplex PCR; in TCRdb, only in-frame clones are kept and a portion is missing. The sample lists about 99,000 clones, over 75% occurring once. The sequence was collected from a man between 40 and 49 years old in good health and CMV-seronegative. The sample comprised PBMCs. The chain recombines TRBV28 with TRBJ1-2; TRBD1 might be the D (5 bases). CDR3 loop: CASSSGASGGYYGYTF. DNA of the CDR3: TGTGCCAGCAGTTCCGGGGCTAGTGGGGGGTACTATGGCTACACCTTC.